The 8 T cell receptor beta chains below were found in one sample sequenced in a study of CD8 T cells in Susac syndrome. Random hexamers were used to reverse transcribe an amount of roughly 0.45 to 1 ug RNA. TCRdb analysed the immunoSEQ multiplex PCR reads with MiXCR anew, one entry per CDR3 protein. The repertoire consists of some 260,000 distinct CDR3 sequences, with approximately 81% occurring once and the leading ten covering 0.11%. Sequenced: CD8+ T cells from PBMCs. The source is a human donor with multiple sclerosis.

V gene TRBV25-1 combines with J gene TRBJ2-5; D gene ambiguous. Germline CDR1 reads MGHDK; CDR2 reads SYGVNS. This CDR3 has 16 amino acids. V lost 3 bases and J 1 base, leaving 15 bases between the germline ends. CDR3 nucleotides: TGTGCCAGCAGTGATGCCCCCGGCACTACCCAAGAGACCCAGTACTTC. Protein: CASSDAPGTTQETQYF.

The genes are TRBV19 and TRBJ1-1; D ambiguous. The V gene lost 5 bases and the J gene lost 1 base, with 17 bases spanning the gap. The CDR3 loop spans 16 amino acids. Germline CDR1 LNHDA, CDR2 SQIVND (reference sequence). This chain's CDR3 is CASSSLEGRGNTEAFF. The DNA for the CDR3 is TGTGCCAGTAGTTCCTTAGAAGGGAGAGGGAACACTGAAGCTTTCTTT.

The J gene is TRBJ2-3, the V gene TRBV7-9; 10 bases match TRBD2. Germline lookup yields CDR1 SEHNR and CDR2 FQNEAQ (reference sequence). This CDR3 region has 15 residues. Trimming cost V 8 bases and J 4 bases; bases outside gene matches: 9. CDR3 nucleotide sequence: TGTGCCAGCGGAGCGGGAGGGCCCTCCGCAGATACGCAGTATTTT. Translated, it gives CASGAGGPSADTQYF.

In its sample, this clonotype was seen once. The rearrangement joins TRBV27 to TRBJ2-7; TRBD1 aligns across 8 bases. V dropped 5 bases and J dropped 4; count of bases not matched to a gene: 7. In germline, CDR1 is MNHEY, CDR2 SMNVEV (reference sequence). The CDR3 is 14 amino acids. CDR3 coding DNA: TGTGCCAGCAGTCTCCGGACAGGGAGGTACGAGCAGTACTTC. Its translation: CASSLRTGRYEQYF.

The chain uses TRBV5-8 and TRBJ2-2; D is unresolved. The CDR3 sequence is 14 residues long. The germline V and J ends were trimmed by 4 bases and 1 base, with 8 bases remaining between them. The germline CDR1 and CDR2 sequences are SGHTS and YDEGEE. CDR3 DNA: TGTGCCAGCAGCCAAAACTGGAACACCGGGGAGCTGTTTTTT. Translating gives CASSQNWNTGELFF.

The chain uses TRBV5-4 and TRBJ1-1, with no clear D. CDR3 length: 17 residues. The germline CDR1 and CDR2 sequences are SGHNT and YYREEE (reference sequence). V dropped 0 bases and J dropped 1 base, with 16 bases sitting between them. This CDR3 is CASSLEGLSPTNTEAFF. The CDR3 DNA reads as TGTGCCAGCAGCTTGGAAGGGTTATCCCCTACGAACACTGAAGCTTTCTTT.

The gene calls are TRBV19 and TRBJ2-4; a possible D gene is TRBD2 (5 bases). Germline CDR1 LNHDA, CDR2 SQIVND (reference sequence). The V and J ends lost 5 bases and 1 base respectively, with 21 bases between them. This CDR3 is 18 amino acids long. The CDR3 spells CASSPGSRYGLAKNIQYF. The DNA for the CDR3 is TGTGCCAGTAGTCCCGGGTCACGATATGGACTGGCCAAAAACATTCAGTACTTC.

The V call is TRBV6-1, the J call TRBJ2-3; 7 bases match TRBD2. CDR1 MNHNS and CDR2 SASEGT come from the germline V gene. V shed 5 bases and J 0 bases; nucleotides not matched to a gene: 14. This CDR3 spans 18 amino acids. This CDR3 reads CASSRFPPLRESTDTQYF. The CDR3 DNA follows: TGTGCCAGCAGTCGCTTTCCACCCCTGCGGGAGAGCACAGATACGCAGTATTTT.